This is a list of T cell receptor beta chains from one sample in a study of a mutant IDH1 vaccine in newly diagnosed glioma. TCRdb's copy holds only in-frame clones and misses some; the assay was immunoSEQ multiplex PCR. This sample has about 32,000 clones, with roughly 80% found just once. The antigens of these receptors remain unknown. The sequenced sample was PBMCs, obtained from a glioma patient whose treatment included an IDH1 peptide vaccine. These TCRs come from a woman aged 18 to 35 with glioma. Each CDR3 is given with its conserved first and last residue. D genes are given only for firm matches. Rows may omit the clone size; those that give it use once, few, many or a size class.

>-|-|TRBV12-5|TRBJ1-5
CASEAVGGTGNQPQHF
TGTGCTAGTGAAGCGGTGGGGGGCACTGGCAATCAGCCCCAGCATTTT
>-|-|TRBV23-1|TRBJ1-1
CASSQKTGSPSLTFF
TGCGCCAGCAGTCAAAAGACCGGGAGCCCGTCGCTGACTTTCTTT
>-|-|TRBV7-6|TRBJ2-3
CASSSLRQGTNTQYF
TGTGCCAGCAGCTCGCTGAGGCAGGGGACAAATACGCAGTATTTT
>-|-|TRBV19|TRBJ1-3
CASSITSSGNTIYF
TGTGCCAGTAGTATCACCAGCTCTGGAAACACCATATATTTT
>-|few|TRBV4-1|TRBJ1-4
CASSQGIGGAWDEKLFF
TGCGCCAGCAGCCAAGGGATTGGAGGGGCGTGGGATGAAAAACTGTTTTTT
>-|few|TRBV7-2|TRBJ1-1
CASSLGSPTEAFF
TGTGCCAGCAGCTTAGGAAGTCCCACTGAAGCTTTCTTT
>-|-|TRBV10-3|TRBJ2-3
CAISDSNTDTQYF
TGTGCCATCAGTGATTCGAACACAGATACGCAGTATTTT
>-|-|TRBV2|TRBJ2-5
CASSEPLKQETQYF
TGTGCCAGCAGTGAACCATTGAAACAAGAGACCCAGTACTTC
>-|-|TRBV5-4|TRBJ2-7
CASSLEPAYEQYF
TGTGCCAGCAGCTTGGAGCCAGCCTACGAGCAGTACTTC
>-|-|TRBV30|TRBJ1-5
CAWSVRSRPNQPQHF
TGTGCCTGGAGTGTACGGTCGAGACCGAATCAGCCCCAGCATTTT
>-|-|TRBV14|TRBJ2-2
CASSHIALPATGELFF
TGTGCCAGCAGCCATATAGCCTTACCAGCGACCGGGGAGCTGTTTTTT
>TRBD1|-|TRBV5-5|TRBJ1-4
CASRFGQGATSVNEKLFF
TGTGCCAGCAGATTTGGACAGGGAGCCACCTCTGTTAATGAAAAACTGTTTTTT
>TRBD2|-|TRBV7-9|TRBJ2-5
CASSLPLAAYQETQYF
TGTGCCAGCAGCTTACCCCTAGCGGCGTACCAAGAGACCCAGTACTTC
>-|-|TRBV28|TRBJ2-2
CASSSGQTPGELFF
TGTGCCAGCAGTAGTGGACAGACCCCGGGGGAGCTGTTTTTT
>TRBD1|few|TRBV5-8|TRBJ1-1
CASSWGQLNTEAFF
TGTGCCAGCAGCTGGGGACAGCTGAACACTGAAGCTTTCTTT
>-|-|TRBV19|TRBJ1-1
CASNPGSTEAFF
TGTGCCAGTAACCCAGGGAGCACTGAAGCTTTCTTT
>TRBD1|-|TRBV15|TRBJ2-7
CATSSPQGYDEQYF
TGTGCCACCAGCAGCCCACAGGGGTACGACGAGCAGTACTTC
>TRBD1|-|TRBV5-1|TRBJ2-5
CASRRGQAEGGTQYF
TGCGCCAGCAGAAGGGGACAGGCCGAGGGTGGGACCCAGTACTTC
>TRBD1|-|TRBV9|TRBJ2-5
CASSPPGTAQETQYF
TGTGCCAGCAGCCCACCCGGGACAGCCCAAGAGACCCAGTACTTC
>-|once|TRBV5-1|TRBJ2-7
CASSPGQLYEQYF
TGCGCCAGCAGCCCCGGACAGCTCTACGAGCAGTACTTC
>TRBD2|-|TRBV9|TRBJ2-3
CASSVGPGLAQDTQYF
TGTGCCAGCAGCGTTGGACCGGGACTAGCGCAGGATACGCAGTATTTT
>-|-|TRBV28|TRBJ2-1
CASSLGEQFF
TGTGCCAGCAGTTTGGGTGAGCAGTTCTTC
>-|few|TRBV29-1|TRBJ1-5
CSVGGSGQPQHF
TGCAGCGTGGGAGGGAGTGGCCAGCCCCAGCATTTT
>TRBD2|-|TRBV27|TRBJ2-3
CASSPRTSGGRRDTQYF
TGTGCCAGCAGTCCTAGGACTAGCGGGGGCCGGAGAGATACGCAGTATTTT
>TRBD2|-|TRBV7-8|TRBJ2-1
CASTHFGTRYNNEQFF
TGTGCCAGCACCCACTTCGGGACTAGATATAACAATGAGCAGTTCTTC
>TRBD2|-|TRBV28|TRBJ2-3
CASSTQTSGRVGDTQYF
TGTGCCAGCAGTACCCAGACTAGCGGGAGGGTGGGAGATACGCAGTATTTT
>-|-|TRBV10-3|TRBJ1-5
CAISESWGGGQPQHF
TGTGCCATCAGTGAGTCGTGGGGGGGTGGCCAGCCCCAGCATTTT
>-|few|TRBV10-3|TRBJ2-5
CAISNPAGTQYF
TGTGCCATCAGTAACCCGGCGGGGACCCAGTACTTC
>TRBD1|-|TRBV5-1|TRBJ1-2
CASSLTGTGNGYTF
TGCGCCAGCAGCCTAACTGGGACAGGGAATGGCTACACCTTC
>-|-|TRBV6-5|TRBJ1-2
CASSYGGANGYTF
TGTGCCAGCAGTTACGGGGGGGCCAATGGCTACACCTTC
>TRBD2|-|TRBV14|TRBJ2-2
CASSISQRETGELFF
TGTGCCAGCAGTATTTCCCAGCGGGAGACCGGGGAGCTGTTTTTT
>TRBD2|-|TRBV2|TRBJ2-5
CASSGLAGVSVETQYF
TGTGCCAGCAGTGGACTAGCGGGAGTAAGTGTAGAGACCCAGTACTTC
>-|once|TRBV13|TRBJ2-3
CASSSRTDTQYF
TGTGCCAGCAGCTCCCGGACAGATACGCAGTATTTT
>-|-|TRBV11-2|TRBJ2-2
CASSSYRATGELFF
TGTGCCAGCAGCTCATACAGGGCCACCGGGGAGCTGTTTTTT
>-|-|TRBV19|TRBJ1-3
CASSNYDGDGNTIYF
TGTGCCAGTAGCAACTACGACGGTGATGGAAACACCATATATTTT
>-|-|TRBV10-3|TRBJ1-5
CATTDSNQPQHF
TGTGCCACGACGGATAGCAATCAGCCCCAGCATTTT
>TRBD2|-|TRBV6-6|TRBJ2-3
CASSWLAGGSTDTQYF
TGTGCCAGCAGTTGGCTCGCGGGGGGCAGCACAGATACGCAGTATTTT
>-|-|TRBV5-4|TRBJ2-7
CASSSGTVSSYEQYF
TGTGCCAGCAGCTCCGGGACGGTTTCTTCCTACGAGCAGTACTTC
>-|once|TRBV5-4|TRBJ2-3
CASSSKVRTLRTDTQYF
TGTGCCAGCAGCTCTAAGGTTAGGACACTACGCACAGATACGCAGTATTTT
>TRBD2|-|TRBV6-6|TRBJ2-2
CASSYSGRAVTGELFF
TGTGCCAGCAGTTACTCCGGGAGGGCCGTCACCGGGGAGCTGTTTTTT
>-|-|TRBV5-6|TRBJ2-7
CASSSLGLSYEQYF
TGTGCCAGCAGCTCTTTAGGACTATCCTACGAGCAGTACTTC
>TRBD1|few|TRBV7-9|TRBJ1-4
CASSLTGGAGEKLFF
TGTGCCAGCAGCCTAACAGGGGGCGCCGGTGAAAAACTGTTTTTT
>TRBD2|-|TRBV28|TRBJ2-5
CASRLAVQETQYF
TGTGCCAGCAGACTAGCGGTCCAAGAGACCCAGTACTTC
>-|-|TRBV18|TRBJ2-5
CASSPIHNQETQYF
TGTGCCAGCTCACCGATACACAACCAAGAGACCCAGTACTTC
>TRBD1|-|TRBV2|TRBJ2-1
CASRGTGGDNEQFF
TGTGCCAGCAGGGGGACAGGAGGTGACAATGAGCAGTTCTTC
>-|once|TRBV6-5|TRBJ2-7
CASSYSGHLYEQYF
TGTGCCAGCAGTTACTCGGGACACCTCTACGAGCAGTACTTC
>-|-|TRBV28|TRBJ2-7
CASSRDRPKQYF
TGTGCCAGCAGCCGCGACAGACCCAAGCAGTACTTC
>TRBD1|once|TRBV6-1|TRBJ1-1
CASSVGQGITEAFF
TGTGCCAGCAGTGTAGGACAGGGTATCACTGAAGCTTTCTTT
>TRBD2|few|TRBV7-9|TRBJ2-2
CASSWTSGNTGELFF
TGTGCCAGCAGCTGGACTAGCGGGAACACCGGGGAGCTGTTTTTT
>TRBD1|-|TRBV13|TRBJ1-2
CASSLGGTESYGYTF
TGTGCCAGCAGCTTAGGAGGGACAGAGAGCTATGGCTACACCTTC